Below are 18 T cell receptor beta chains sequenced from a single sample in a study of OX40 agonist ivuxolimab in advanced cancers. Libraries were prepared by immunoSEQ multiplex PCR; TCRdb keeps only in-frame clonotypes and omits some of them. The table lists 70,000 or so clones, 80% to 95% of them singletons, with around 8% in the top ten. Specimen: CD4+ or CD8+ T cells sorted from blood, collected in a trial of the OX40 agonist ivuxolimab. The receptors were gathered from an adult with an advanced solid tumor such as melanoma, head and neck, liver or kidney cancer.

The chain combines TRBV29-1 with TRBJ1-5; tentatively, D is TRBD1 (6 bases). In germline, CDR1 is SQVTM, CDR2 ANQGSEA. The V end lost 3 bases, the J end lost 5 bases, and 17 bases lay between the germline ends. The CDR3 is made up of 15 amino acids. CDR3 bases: TGCAGCGTTGACAGGGGATGGTGGAGCGATCAGCCCCAGCATTTT. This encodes CSVDRGWWSDQPQHF. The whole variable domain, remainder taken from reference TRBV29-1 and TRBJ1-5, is SAVISQKPSRDICQRGTSLTIQCQVDSQVTMMFWYRQQPGQSLTLIATANQGSEATYESGFVIDKFPISRPNLTFSTLTVSNMSPEDSSIYLCSVDRGWWSDQPQHFGDGTRLSIL.

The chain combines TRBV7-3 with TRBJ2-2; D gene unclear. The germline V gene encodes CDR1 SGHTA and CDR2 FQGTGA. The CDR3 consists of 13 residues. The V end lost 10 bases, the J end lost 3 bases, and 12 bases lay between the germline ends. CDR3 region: CATLSADTGELFF. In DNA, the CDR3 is TGTGCCACCCTCTCCGCGGACACCGGGGAGCTGTTTTTT.

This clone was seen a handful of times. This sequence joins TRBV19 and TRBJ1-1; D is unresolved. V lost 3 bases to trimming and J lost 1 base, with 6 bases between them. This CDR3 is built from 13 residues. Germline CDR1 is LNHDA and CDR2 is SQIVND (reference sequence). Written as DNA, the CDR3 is TGTGCCAGTAGTATGGGTTCGAACACTGAAGCTTTCTTT. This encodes CASSMGSNTEAFF.

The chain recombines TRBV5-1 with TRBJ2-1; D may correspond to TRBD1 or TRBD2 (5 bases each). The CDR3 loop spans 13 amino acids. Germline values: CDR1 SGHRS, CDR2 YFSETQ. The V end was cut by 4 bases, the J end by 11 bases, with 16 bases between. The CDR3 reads CASSDWDGDQQFF. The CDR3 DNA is TGCGCCAGCAGCGATTGGGACGGTGATCAGCAGTTCTTC.

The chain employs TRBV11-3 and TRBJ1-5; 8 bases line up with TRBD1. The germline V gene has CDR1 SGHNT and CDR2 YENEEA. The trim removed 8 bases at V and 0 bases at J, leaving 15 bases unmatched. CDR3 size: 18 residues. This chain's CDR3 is CASLLTRTGGYSNQPQHF. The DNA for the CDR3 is TGTGCCAGCCTACTGACCCGTACAGGGGGTTATAGCAATCAGCCCCAGCATTTT. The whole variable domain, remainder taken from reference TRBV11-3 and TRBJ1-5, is EAGVVQSPRYKIIEKKQPVAFWCNPISGHNTLYWYLQNLGQGPELLIRYENEEAVDDSQLPKDRFSAERLKGVDSTLKIQPAELGDSAVYLCASLLTRTGGYSNQPQHFGDGTRLSIL.

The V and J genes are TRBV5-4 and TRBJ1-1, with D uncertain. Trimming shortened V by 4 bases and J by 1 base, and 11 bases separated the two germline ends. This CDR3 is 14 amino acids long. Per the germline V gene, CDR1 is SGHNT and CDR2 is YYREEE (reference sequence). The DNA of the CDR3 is TGTGCCAGCAGCGACCCGAACTCGAACACTGAAGCTTTCTTT. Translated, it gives CASSDPNSNTEAFF.

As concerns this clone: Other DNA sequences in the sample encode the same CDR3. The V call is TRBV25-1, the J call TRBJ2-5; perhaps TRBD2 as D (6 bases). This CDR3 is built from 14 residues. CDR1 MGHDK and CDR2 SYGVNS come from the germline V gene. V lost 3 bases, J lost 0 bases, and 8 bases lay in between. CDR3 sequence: CASSERGHQETQYF. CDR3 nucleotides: TGTGCCAGCAGTGAGCGGGGCCACCAAGAGACCCAGTACTTC.

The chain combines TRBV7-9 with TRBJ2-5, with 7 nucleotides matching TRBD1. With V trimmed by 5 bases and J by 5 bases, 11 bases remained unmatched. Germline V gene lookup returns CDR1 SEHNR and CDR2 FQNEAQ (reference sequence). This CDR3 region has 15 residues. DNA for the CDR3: TGTGCCAGCAGCACCAATCAAGGGGGCGTGGAGACCCAGTACTTC. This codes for CASSTNQGGVETQYF.

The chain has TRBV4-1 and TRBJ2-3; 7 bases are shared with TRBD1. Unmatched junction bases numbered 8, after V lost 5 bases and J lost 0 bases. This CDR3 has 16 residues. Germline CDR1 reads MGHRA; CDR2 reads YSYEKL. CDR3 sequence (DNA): TGCGCCAGCAGCTGGGGTCACAGGGGTAGCACAGATACGCAGTATTTT. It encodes CASSWGHRGSTDTQYF.

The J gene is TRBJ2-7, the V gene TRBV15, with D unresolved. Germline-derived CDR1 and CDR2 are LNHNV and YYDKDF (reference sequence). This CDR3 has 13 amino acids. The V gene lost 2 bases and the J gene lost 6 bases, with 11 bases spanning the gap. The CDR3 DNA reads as TGTGCCACCAGCAGATCCGGACCTCTCGAGCAGTACTTC. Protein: CATSRSGPLEQYF.

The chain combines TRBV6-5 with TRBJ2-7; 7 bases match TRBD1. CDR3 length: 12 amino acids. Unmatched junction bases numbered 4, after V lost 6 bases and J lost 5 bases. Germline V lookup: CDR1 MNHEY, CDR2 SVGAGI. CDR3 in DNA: TGTGCCAGCAGCCACAGGGGCCACGAGCAGTACTTC. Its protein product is CASSHRGHEQYF.

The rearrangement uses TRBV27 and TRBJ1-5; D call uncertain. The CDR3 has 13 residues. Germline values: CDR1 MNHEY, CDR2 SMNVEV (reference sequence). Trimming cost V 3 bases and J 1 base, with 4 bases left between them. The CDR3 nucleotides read TGTGCCAGCAGTTTTACGAGCAATCAGCCCCAGCATTTT. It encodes CASSFTSNQPQHF.

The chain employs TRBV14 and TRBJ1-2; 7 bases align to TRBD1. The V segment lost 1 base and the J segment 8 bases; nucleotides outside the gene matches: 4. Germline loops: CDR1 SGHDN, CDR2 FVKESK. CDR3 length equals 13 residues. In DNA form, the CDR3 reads TGTGCCAGCAGCCAAGCAGGGGGAGAGGGCTACACCTTC. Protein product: CASSQAGGEGYTF.

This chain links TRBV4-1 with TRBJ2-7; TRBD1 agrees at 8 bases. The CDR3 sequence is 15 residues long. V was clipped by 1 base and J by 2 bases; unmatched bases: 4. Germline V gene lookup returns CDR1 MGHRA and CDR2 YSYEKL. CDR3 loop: CASSQVRTGTYEQYF. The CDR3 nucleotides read TGCGCCAGCAGCCAAGTGAGGACAGGGACCTACGAGCAGTACTTC.

This chain's CDR3 is CASSLGSLMNTEAFF. CDR3 sequence (DNA): TGCGCCAGCAGCTTGGGTTCGCTGATGAACACTGAAGCTTTCTTT. This sequence joins TRBV5-1 and TRBJ1-1; D ambiguous. Germline lookup yields CDR1 SGHRS and CDR2 YFSETQ. CDR3 length equals 15 residues. The V and J ends lost 0 bases and 0 bases respectively, with 9 bases between them.

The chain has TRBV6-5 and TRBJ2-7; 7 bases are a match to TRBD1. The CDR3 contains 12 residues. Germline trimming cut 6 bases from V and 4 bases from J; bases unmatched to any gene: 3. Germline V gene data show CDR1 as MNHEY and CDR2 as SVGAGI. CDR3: CASRGGQYEQYF. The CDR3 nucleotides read TGTGCCAGCAGAGGGGGCCAGTACGAGCAGTACTTC.

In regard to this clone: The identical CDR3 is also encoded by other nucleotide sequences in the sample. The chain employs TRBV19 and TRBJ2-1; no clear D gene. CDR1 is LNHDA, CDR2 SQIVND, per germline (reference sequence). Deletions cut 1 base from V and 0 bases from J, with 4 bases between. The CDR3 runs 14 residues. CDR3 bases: TGTGCCAGTAGTATAGGTTCCTCCTACAATGAGCAGTTCTTC. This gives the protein CASSIGSSYNEQFF.

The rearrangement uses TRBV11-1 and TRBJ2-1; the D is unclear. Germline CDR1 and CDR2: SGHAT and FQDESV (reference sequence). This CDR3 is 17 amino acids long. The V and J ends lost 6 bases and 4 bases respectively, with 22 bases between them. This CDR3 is CASSTTTGGPTYNEQFF. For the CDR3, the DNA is TGTGCCAGCAGTACAACAACGGGCGGTCCGACATACAATGAGCAGTTCTTC.